Listed here are 21 T cell receptor beta chains from one sample, sequenced in a study of early stage breast cancer tumors. Using immunoSEQ multiplex PCR, the repertoire was profiled, and TCRdb retains in-frame clones only, with some absent. The table includes around 14,000 clones, around 80% detected once. Sequenced input: normal breast tissue next to the tumor. These receptors originate from a person between 45 and 65 years old with breast cancer.

The rearrangement uses TRBV7-1 and TRBJ1-4; 9 positions agree with TRBD1. TRBV7-1 belongs to the ORF category, with a function that is uncertain. V lost 5 bases, J lost 8 bases, and 6 bases stayed unmatched. CDR3 length: 14 residues. The CDR3 spells CASSAQGAVEKLFF. CDR3 coding DNA: TGTGCCAGCAGCGCACAGGGGGCGGTCGAAAAACTGTTTTTT.

In its sample, this clone ranks as medium-sized (0.01 to 0.1%). This chain joins TRBV28 and TRBJ2-1; D not resolved. The CDR3 totals 14 residues. V dropped 6 bases and J dropped 8 bases, with 17 bases sitting between them. Germline V gives CDR1 MDHEN, CDR2 SYDVKM. The CDR3 DNA reads as TGTGCCAGCAGCCTCTCTTCTTCCGGGTATGAGCAGTTCTTC. As protein: CASSLSSSGYEQFF.

V usage is TRBV5-1 and J usage is TRBJ1-5; D unclear. The CDR3 consists of 14 residues. CDR1 and CDR2 from the germline V gene are SGHRS and YFSETQ. The V end lost 5 bases, the J end lost 9 bases, and 18 bases lay between the germline ends. The CDR3 coding sequence is TGCGCCAGCAGACCCGGCCAGGTCGAAGGGCCCCAGCATTTT. Residues: CASRPGQVEGPQHF.

Written as DNA, the CDR3 is TGTGCCAGCTCCCTGCAGGGGGCAGATACGCAGTATTTT. Protein product: CASSLQGADTQYF. V is TRBV18 and J is TRBJ2-3; 7 bases align to TRBD1. Germline V gene lookup returns CDR1 KGHSH and CDR2 LQKENI. V shed 6 bases, J shed 4 bases, and the junction held 4 bases outside the gene matches. This CDR3 spans 13 amino acids.

The V gene is TRBV5-1, the J gene TRBJ2-3; D gene ambiguous. Trimming removed 5 bases from V and 0 bases from J, with 19 bases in between. Per germline, CDR1 SGHRS and CDR2 YFSETQ. This CDR3 has 17 amino acids. As DNA, the CDR3 is TGCGCCAGCAGTTCAGGACCCGGGTTTACTAGCACAGATACGCAGTATTTT. It specifies CASSSGPGFTSTDTQYF. The variable domain in full, with the rest retrieved from reference TRBV5-1 and TRBJ2-3, is KAGVTQTPRYLIKTRGQQVTLSCSPISGHRSVSWYQQTPGQGLQFLFEYFSETQRNKGNFPGRFSGRQFSNSRSEMNVSTLELGDSALYLCASSSGPGFTSTDTQYFGPGTRLTVL.

This chain joins TRBV11-2 and TRBJ2-3, with TRBD2 identical over 7 bases. The CDR3 contains 15 residues. Germline-derived CDR1 and CDR2 are SGHAT and FQNNGV. Germline trimming cut 1 base from V and 4 bases from J; bases unmatched to any gene: 5. CDR3 loop: CASSLGSGVADTQYF. CDR3 nucleotide sequence: TGTGCCAGCAGCTTAGGAAGCGGGGTGGCAGATACGCAGTATTTT.

The V call is TRBV13, the J call TRBJ2-7; tentative D call: TRBD1 (6 bases). Germline-derived CDR1 and CDR2 are PRHDT and FYEKMQ (reference sequence). Trimming shortened V by 0 bases and J by 3 bases, and 12 bases separated the two germline ends. This CDR3 is built from 15 residues. This chain's CDR3 is CASSLGRTADYEQYF. Here the CDR3 DNA reads TGTGCCAGCAGCTTAGGCAGGACAGCGGACTACGAGCAGTACTTC.

This clone was recorded a few times. This chain joins TRBV19 and TRBJ1-5, with D maybe TRBD1 (6 bases). The CDR3 sequence is 15 residues long. The germline CDR1 and CDR2 sequences are LNHDA and SQIVND (reference sequence). The V and J ends lost 8 bases and 0 bases respectively, with 14 bases between them. The CDR3 DNA follows: TGTGCCAGTGACCCCTCGACAGGTAGCAATCAGCCCCAGCATTTT. Its protein is CASDPSTGSNQPQHF.

The V and J genes are TRBV11-2 and TRBJ1-1; D is perhaps TRBD1 (5 bases). The CDR3 runs 14 residues. Germline values: CDR1 SGHAT, CDR2 FQNNGV. V was pared by 1 base and J by 4 bases, with 10 bases between. The CDR3 coding sequence is TGTGCCAGCAGCTTAGGGAACCAGGGCACTGAAGCTTTCTTT. This encodes CASSLGNQGTEAFF. Full variable domain (remainder filled in from reference TRBV11-2 and TRBJ1-1): EAGVAQSPRYKIIEKRQSVAFWCNPISGHATLYWYQQILGQGPKLLIQFQNNGVVDDSQLPKDRFSAERLKGVDSTLKIQPAKLEDSAVYLCASSLGNQGTEAFFGQGTRLTVV.

This chain links TRBV7-2 with TRBJ1-2; 8 bases line up with TRBD1. V lost 0 bases and J lost 1; bases outside the gene matches: 13. In germline, CDR1 is SGHTA, CDR2 FQGNSA. The CDR3 loop spans 19 amino acids. CDR3 residues: CASSLAFGQGDAHNYGYTF. The CDR3 coding sequence is TGTGCCAGCAGCTTAGCCTTCGGACAGGGTGATGCGCATAACTATGGCTACACCTTC. The whole variable domain, remainder taken from reference TRBV7-2 and TRBJ1-2, is GAGVSQSPSNKVTEKGKDVELRCDPISGHTALYWYRQSLGQGLEFLIYFQGNSAPDKSGLPSDRFSAERTGGSVSTLTIQRTQQEDSAVYLCASSLAFGQGDAHNYGYTFGSGTRLTVV.

This clone was seen only a few times. This chain connects TRBV7-2 to TRBJ2-7, with D perhaps matching TRBD1 (5 bases). The CDR3 is 15 residues long. V was cut by 7 bases and J by 3 bases, with 19 bases left in between. Germline V gene sequence: CDR1 SGHTA, CDR2 FQGNSA. The CDR3 loop is CASTPQGTNLYEQYF. DNA of the CDR3: TGTGCCAGCACTCCCCAGGGAACGAACCTCTACGAGCAGTACTTC.

This clone came up a few times. This chain links TRBV28 with TRBJ1-2; D is unresolved. Trimming cost V 5 bases and J 0 bases, with 7 bases left between them. The CDR3 has 13 amino acids. Germline CDR1 is MDHEN and CDR2 is SYDVKM. The CDR3 loop is CASSPGSNYGYTF. The DNA for the CDR3 is TGTGCCAGCAGTCCTGGTTCTAACTATGGCTACACCTTC.

The V and J genes are TRBV29-1 and TRBJ2-7, with D tentatively TRBD2 (5 bases). Looked up from germline, CDR1 is SQVTM and CDR2 is ANQGSEA. V lost 3 bases to trimming and J lost 2 bases, with 11 bases between them. This CDR3 contains 13 residues. The CDR3 DNA sequence: TGCAGCGTTGAGAGCGGACGGACCTACGAGCAGTACTTC. This translates into CSVESGRTYEQYF.

The genes are TRBV28 and TRBJ2-5; the match to TRBD2 covers 9 bases. Trimming took 2 bases from V and 6 from J; bases not matched to a gene: 4. CDR3 length: 14 amino acids. Germline-derived CDR1 and CDR2 are MDHEN and SYDVKM. CDR3 bases: TGTGCCAGCAGTTTAGGCGGGGGGGTAAAGACCCAGTACTTC. As protein: CASSLGGGVKTQYF. Based on the CDR3 plus reference TRBV28 and TRBJ2-5, the full variable domain is DVKVTQSSRYLVKRTGEKVFLECVQDMDHENMFWYRQDPGLGLRLIYFSYDVKMKEKGDIPEGYSVSREKKERFSLILESASTNQTSMYLCASSLGGGVKTQYFGPGTRLLVL.

This chain's CDR3 is CASSLSRGNTEAFF. For the CDR3, the DNA is TGTGCCAGCAGCTTATCCAGGGGAAACACTGAAGCTTTCTTT. The chain combines TRBV11-2 with TRBJ1-1, with a weak D call TRBD1 (6 bases). Trimming pared 2 bases from V and 2 bases from J, leaving 9 bases between. The V gene's germline CDR1 is SGHAT and CDR2 FQNNGV. The CDR3 is made up of 14 amino acids.

J is TRBJ2-7 and V is TRBV19; maybe TRBD2 (6 bases). The germline V gene encodes CDR1 LNHDA and CDR2 SQIVND (reference sequence). V gave up 4 bases and J gave up 0 bases, with 7 bases separating them. The CDR3 spans 13 residues. CDR3 nucleotide sequence: TGTGCCAGTAGTACGGACTACTCCTACGAGCAGTACTTC. Protein: CASSTDYSYEQYF.

This rearrangement joins TRBV7-2 to TRBJ2-1; 7 positions agree with TRBD2. This CDR3 has 15 residues. The V and J ends lost 5 bases and 3 bases, in that order; junction bases with no gene match: 7. The germline gives CDR1 SGHTA, CDR2 FQGNSA. Here the CDR3 reads CASSASRENYNEQFF. CDR3 sequence (DNA): TGTGCCAGCAGCGCCTCGCGGGAGAACTACAATGAGCAGTTCTTC.

The rearrangement joins TRBV7-9 to TRBJ2-1; 15 positions match TRBD2. Trimming cost V 2 bases and J 0 bases; bases outside gene matches: 5. From germline, CDR1 is SEHNR and CDR2 FQNEAQ (reference sequence). This CDR3 is 19 amino acids long. As DNA, the CDR3 is TGTGCCAGCAGCTTAATAGGGACTAGCGGGGGGTTCTCCTACAATGAGCAGTTCTTC. It encodes CASSLIGTSGGFSYNEQFF.

The rearrangement uses TRBV18 and TRBJ1-5, with D possibly TRBD1 on 6 matching bases. V shed 2 bases and J shed 5 bases, with 13 bases lying between them. CDR3 length: 15 amino acids. From germline, CDR1 is KGHSH and CDR2 LQKENI. CDR3 in amino acids: CASSPTGRYDQPQHF. In DNA, the CDR3 is TGTGCCAGCTCACCAACAGGGAGATATGATCAGCCCCAGCATTTT.

As DNA, the CDR3 is TGTGCCAGCAGCCCCTATTTCCCAATAGGCAACTATGGCTACACCTTC. It yields the protein CASSPYFPIGNYGYTF. The rearrangement uses TRBV7-2 and TRBJ1-2; D gene uncertain. The V and J ends lost 5 bases and 2 bases respectively, with 18 bases between them. The CDR3 runs 16 residues. Germline CDR1 and CDR2: SGHTA and FQGNSA.

This clone was detected once. The V and J genes are TRBV5-1 and TRBJ2-3; 9 bases agree with TRBD2. The CDR3 totals 15 residues. Germline V gives CDR1 SGHRS, CDR2 YFSETQ. With 5 bases clipped from V and 2 bases from J, the junction kept 6 bases outside the gene matches. The CDR3 loop reads CASRTRGGATDTQYF. The CDR3 nucleotides are TGCGCCAGCAGAACTCGCGGGGGGGCCACAGATACGCAGTATTTT.